This entry lists 9 T cell receptor beta chains sequenced from one sample in a study of shared clonotypes between healthy human individuals. The method was immunoSEQ multiplex PCR; TCRdb's version includes in-frame clones alone and lacks a portion of them. Of approximately 500,000 clones listed, 90% to 97% were seen once; the top ten hold less than 0.06%. The sequencing sample was made of naive CD4+ T cells sorted from blood. Subset of the sample: CD45RA+ positively selected. These receptors all come from a woman in her thirties in good health.

The chain is built from TRBV10-3 and TRBJ1-1; 7 nucleotides align to TRBD1. CDR1 and CDR2 (germline): ENHRY, SYGVKD. Trimming took 3 bases from V and 10 from J; bases not matched to a gene: 5. The CDR3 consists of 12 residues. CDR3 nucleotide sequence: TGTGCCATCAGTGACGACAGGGCAGGAGCTTTCTTT. It yields the protein CAISDDRAGAFF.

This rearrangement joins TRBV6-6 to TRBJ2-2; unclear D gene. V shed 6 bases and J shed 2 bases, with 10 bases lying between them. Germline CDR1 MNHNY, CDR2 SVGAGI (reference sequence). CDR3 length: 14 residues. The DNA of the CDR3 is TGTGCCAGCAGCCTTTCCTCCAACACCGGGGAGCTGTTTTTT. Translated, it gives CASSLSSNTGELFF.

The chain has TRBV6-5 and TRBJ2-5; the D gene could be TRBD1 or TRBD2 (5 bases each). This CDR3 contains 14 residues. V was shortened by 2 bases and J by 4 bases, with 11 bases between the two germline ends. Germline V lookup: CDR1 MNHEY, CDR2 SVGAGI. The CDR3 loop is CASSYGGMRETQYF. Here the CDR3 DNA reads TGTGCCAGCAGTTACGGGGGAATGCGAGAGACCCAGTACTTC.

The CDR3 protein is CASSLDPGSGNTIYF. CDR3 sequence (DNA): TGTGCCAGCAGTCTGGACCCCGGGAGTGGAAACACCATATATTTT. The chain employs TRBV27 and TRBJ1-3; no reliable D call. The CDR3 contains 15 residues. V lost 5 bases to trimming and J lost 3 bases, with 14 bases between them. Germline loops: CDR1 MNHEY, CDR2 SMNVEV (reference sequence).

This chain connects TRBV7-2 to TRBJ2-1, with D tentatively TRBD1 or TRBD2 (6 bases each). The CDR3 runs 15 residues. V was cut by 6 bases and J by 2 bases, with 14 bases left in between. Germline values: CDR1 SGHTA, CDR2 FQGNSA. The CDR3, as DNA: TGTGCCAGCAGTGCCGGGGGACACCCCTACAATGAGCAGTTCTTC. Translation gives CASSAGGHPYNEQFF.

V gene TRBV7-9 combines with J gene TRBJ2-3, with D unclear. Trimming removed 7 bases at V and 11 bases at J, with 22 bases between. Germline loops: CDR1 SEHNR, CDR2 FQNEAQ (reference sequence). This CDR3 contains 14 residues. In DNA form, the CDR3 reads TGTGCCAGCAACCGGATATTGCTCCCTCCCTTGCAGTATTTT. It is translated as CASNRILLPPLQYF.

The genes are TRBV11-2 and TRBJ2-1; D uncertain. CDR3 length: 17 residues. The germline V gene encodes CDR1 SGHAT and CDR2 FQNNGV. Trimming removed 3 bases from V and 1 base from J, with 16 bases in between. CDR3 sequence reads: CASSFGLRAKSYNEQFF. DNA for the CDR3: TGTGCCAGCAGCTTTGGCCTACGCGCTAAATCCTACAATGAGCAGTTCTTC.

The V call is TRBV4-1, the J call TRBJ2-5, with 10 bases fitting TRBD2. CDR3 size: 18 residues. V lost 1 base to trimming and J lost 3 bases; unmatched junction nucleotides: 11. Per germline, CDR1 MGHRA and CDR2 YSYEKL. CDR3 residues: CASSQAPNLAGEEETQYF. DNA for the CDR3: TGCGCCAGCAGCCAAGCCCCGAACCTAGCGGGAGAGGAAGAGACCCAGTACTTC.

The chain joins TRBV6-5 to TRBJ2-7, with TRBD1 identical over 8 bases. The junction had 14 bases not matched to a gene; V was cut back by 7 bases and J by 6 bases. There are 15 residues in the CDR3. Germline V gives CDR1 MNHEY, CDR2 SVGAGI. CDR3 loop: CASNPGQGRAGEQYF. In DNA form, the CDR3 reads TGTGCCAGCAACCCCGGACAGGGTCGCGCGGGCGAGCAGTACTTC.